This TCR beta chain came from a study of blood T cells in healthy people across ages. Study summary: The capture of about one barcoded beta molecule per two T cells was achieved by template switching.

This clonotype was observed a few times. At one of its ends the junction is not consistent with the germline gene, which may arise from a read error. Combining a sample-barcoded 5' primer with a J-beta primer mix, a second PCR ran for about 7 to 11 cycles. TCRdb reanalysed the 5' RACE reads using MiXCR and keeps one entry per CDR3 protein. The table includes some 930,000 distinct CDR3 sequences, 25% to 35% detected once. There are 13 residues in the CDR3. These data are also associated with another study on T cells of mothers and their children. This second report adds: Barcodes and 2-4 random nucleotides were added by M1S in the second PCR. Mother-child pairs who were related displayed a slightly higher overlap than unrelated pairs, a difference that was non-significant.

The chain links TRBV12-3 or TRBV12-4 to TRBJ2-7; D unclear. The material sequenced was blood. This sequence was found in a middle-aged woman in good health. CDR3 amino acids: CATSRERYYERYF. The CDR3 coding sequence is TGTGCCACCTCCCGAGAAAGGTACTACGAGCGGTACTTC.